A single sample is the source of the 11 T cell receptor beta chains below, sequenced in a study of shared clonotypes between healthy human individuals. The repertoire was sequenced with immunoSEQ multiplex PCR; TCRdb's copy has only in-frame clones and lacks some. The sample yields a few million clones, about 94% seen once. CD45RO negativity and positive selection for CCR7 defined naive CD8 cells, a population that excluded terminally differentiated effector memory CD45RA+ cells. Sample: naive CD8+ T cells from PBMCs. All receptors come from a man aged 18 to 30 in good health. Some clones in this sample may be carry-over from other donors' samples.

The V gene is TRBV4-1, the J gene TRBJ1-5, with D hard to call. The CDR3 runs to 15 residues. Trimming pared 0 bases from V and 0 bases from J, leaving 6 bases between. Germline-derived CDR1 and CDR2 are MGHRA and YSYEKL. The CDR3 DNA sequence: TGCGCCAGCAGCCAAGAACCCCTTAGCAATCAGCCCCAGCATTTT. Protein product: CASSQEPLSNQPQHF.

This chain links TRBV25-1 with TRBJ2-7; no clear D. V was clipped by 2 bases and J by 2 bases, with 4 bases between them. CDR1 and CDR2 from the germline V gene are MGHDK and SYGVNS. The CDR3 loop spans 12 amino acids. In DNA, the CDR3 is TGTGCCAGCAGTGAAGGGGCCTACGAGCAGTACTTC. It codes for CASSEGAYEQYF.

The rearrangement uses TRBV28 and TRBJ2-7; 8 nucleotides line up with TRBD2. Germline CDR1 MDHEN, CDR2 SYDVKM. This CDR3 comprises 14 residues. The junction had 8 bases not matched to a gene; V was cut back by 7 bases and J by 3 bases. For the CDR3, the DNA is TGTGCCAGCATTACGAACCGGGGGGGCTACGAGCAGTACTTC. It specifies CASITNRGGYEQYF.

The V and J genes are TRBV4-3 and TRBJ1-2; 7 bases match TRBD1. Germline assignment: CDR1 LGHNA and CDR2 YSLEER. The length of the CDR3 is 15 residues. V lost 0 bases and J lost 6; bases outside the gene matches: 7. The CDR3, as DNA: TGCGCCAGCAGCCAAGATGTCTGGCAGGGGGATGGCTACACCTTC. It yields the protein CASSQDVWQGDGYTF.

The gene calls are TRBV5-6 and TRBJ2-7; 8 bases map to TRBD1. The CDR3 length is 16 residues. V trimming: 0 bases; J trimming: 3 bases; junction bases outside the gene matches: 8. Germline CDR1 reads SGHDT; CDR2 reads YYEEEE. For the CDR3, the DNA is TGTGCCAGCAGCTTGGTTACAGGGGGACCTCACTACGAGCAGTACTTC. This translates into CASSLVTGGPHYEQYF. Variable domain in full (rest from reference TRBV5-6 and TRBJ2-7): DAGVTQSPTHLIKTRGQQVTLRCSPKSGHDTVSWYQQALGQGPQFIFQYYEEEERQRGNFPDRFSGHQFPNYSSELNVNALLLGDSALYLCASSLVTGGPHYEQYFGPGTRLTVT.

The chain joins TRBV29-1 to TRBJ2-1; D is perhaps TRBD2 (5 bases). Trimming shortened V by 4 bases and J by 0 bases, and 10 bases separated the two germline ends. In germline, CDR1 is SQVTM, CDR2 ANQGSEA. There are 14 residues in the CDR3. Here the CDR3 reads CSVVTGFSYNEQFF. The CDR3 DNA is TGCAGCGTTGTGACGGGGTTCTCCTACAATGAGCAGTTCTTC.

This clone was detected only once. J is TRBJ2-1 and V is TRBV7-8, with 8 bases matching TRBD1. This CDR3 is 16 amino acids long. V dropped 1 base and J dropped 5; count of bases not matched to a gene: 7. CDR1 is SGHVS and CDR2 is FQNEAQ in the germline V gene. In nucleotides, the CDR3 is TGTGCCAGCAGCTTAGGGTGGACAGGGACCCACAATGAGCAGTTCTTC. Its translation is CASSLGWTGTHNEQFF.

The chain recombines TRBV28 with TRBJ1-4, with TRBD1 as a possible D gene (6 bases). Per the germline V gene, CDR1 is MDHEN and CDR2 is SYDVKM. This CDR3 is built from 17 residues. V was trimmed by 6 bases and J by 0 bases, leaving 17 bases between them. CDR3 nucleotide sequence: TGTGCCAGCAGCCCTTCAGACAGGTTCGCAACTAATGAAAAACTGTTTTTT. Amino acid sequence: CASSPSDRFATNEKLFF. The full variable domain, completed using reference TRBV28 and TRBJ1-4, is DVKVTQSSRYLVKRTGEKVFLECVQDMDHENMFWYRQDPGLGLRLIYFSYDVKMKEKGDIPEGYSVSREKKERFSLILESASTNQTSMYLCASSPSDRFATNEKLFFGSGTQLSVL.

Turning to this clone: Different DNA sequences within this sample yield the same CDR3. V and J are TRBV9 and TRBJ2-2; D is ambiguous. This CDR3 has 12 amino acids. Trimming cost V 0 bases and J 6 bases, with 3 bases left between them. Germline V lookup: CDR1 SGDLS, CDR2 YYNGEE. The chain's CDR3 is CASSVVSGELFF. The CDR3 DNA follows: TGTGCCAGCAGCGTAGTGTCCGGGGAGCTGTTTTTT. Full variable domain (missing parts from reference TRBV9 and TRBJ2-2): DSGVTQTPKHLITATGQRVTLRCSPRSGDLSVYWYQQSLDQGLQFLIQYYNGEERAKGNILERFSAQQFPDLHSELNLSSLELGDSALYFCASSVVSGELFFGEGSRLTVL.

This chain joins TRBV9 and TRBJ1-1; no reliable D call. The CDR3 runs 15 residues. Germline CDR1 SGDLS, CDR2 YYNGEE. The ends were cut back, 0 bases at V and 1 base at J, with 10 bases in the middle. This CDR3 is CASSVESNWNTEAFF. The CDR3 region has the DNA TGTGCCAGCAGCGTAGAAAGTAACTGGAACACTGAAGCTTTCTTT.

The genes are TRBV5-6 and TRBJ2-7; tentative D call: TRBD2 (5 bases). The germline CDR1 and CDR2 sequences are SGHDT and YYEEEE. Trimming left V 0 bases short and J 6 bases short, with 10 bases between. This CDR3 spans 13 amino acids. CDR3 nucleotide sequence: TGTGCCAGCAGCTTGGTACTAGATGGCGAGCAGTACTTC. Its protein is CASSLVLDGEQYF. The whole variable domain, remainder taken from reference TRBV5-6 and TRBJ2-7, is DAGVTQSPTHLIKTRGQQVTLRCSPKSGHDTVSWYQQALGQGPQFIFQYYEEEERQRGNFPDRFSGHQFPNYSSELNVNALLLGDSALYLCASSLVLDGEQYFGPGTRLTVT.